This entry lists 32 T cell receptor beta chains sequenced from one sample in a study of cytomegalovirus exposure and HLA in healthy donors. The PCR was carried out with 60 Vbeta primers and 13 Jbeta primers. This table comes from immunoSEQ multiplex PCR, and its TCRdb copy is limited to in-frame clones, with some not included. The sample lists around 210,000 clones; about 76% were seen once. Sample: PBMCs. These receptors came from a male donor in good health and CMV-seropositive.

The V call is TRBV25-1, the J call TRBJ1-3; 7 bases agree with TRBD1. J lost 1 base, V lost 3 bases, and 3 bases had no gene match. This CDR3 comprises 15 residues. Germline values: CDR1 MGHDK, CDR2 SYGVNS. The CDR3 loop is CASSDPGGSGNTIYF. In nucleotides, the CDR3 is TGTGCCAGCAGTGACCCAGGGGGATCTGGAAACACCATATATTTT.

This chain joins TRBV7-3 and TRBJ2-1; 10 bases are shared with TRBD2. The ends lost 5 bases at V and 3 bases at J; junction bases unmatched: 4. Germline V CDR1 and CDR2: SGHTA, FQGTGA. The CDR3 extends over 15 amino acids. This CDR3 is CASSPTSGNYNEQFF. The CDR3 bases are TGTGCCAGCAGCCCCACTAGCGGGAACTACAATGAGCAGTTCTTC.

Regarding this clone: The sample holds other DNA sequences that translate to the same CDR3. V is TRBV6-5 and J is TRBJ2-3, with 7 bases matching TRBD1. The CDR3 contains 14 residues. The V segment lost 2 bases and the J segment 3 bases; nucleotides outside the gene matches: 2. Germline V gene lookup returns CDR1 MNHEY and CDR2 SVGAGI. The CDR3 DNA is TGTGCCAGCAGTTACAACAGGGGAACAGATACGCAGTATTTT. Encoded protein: CASSYNRGTDTQYF.

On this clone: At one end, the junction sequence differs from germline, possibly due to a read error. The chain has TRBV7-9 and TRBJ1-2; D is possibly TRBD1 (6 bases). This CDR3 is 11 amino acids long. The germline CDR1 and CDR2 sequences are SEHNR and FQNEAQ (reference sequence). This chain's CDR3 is CSSSTGDKDCF. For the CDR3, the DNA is TGTTCCAGCAGCACCGGGGACAAGGACTGCTTC.

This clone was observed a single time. CDR3 in DNA: TGCGCCAGCAGTCCTCTGGGACAGAGCTACAATGAGCAGTTCTTC. Translating it yields CASSPLGQSYNEQFF. This chain joins TRBV4-3 and TRBJ2-1; 7 bases line up with TRBD1. Per the germline V gene, CDR1 is LGHNA and CDR2 is YSLEER. V dropped 6 bases and J dropped 3; count of bases not matched to a gene: 8. This CDR3 comprises 15 residues.

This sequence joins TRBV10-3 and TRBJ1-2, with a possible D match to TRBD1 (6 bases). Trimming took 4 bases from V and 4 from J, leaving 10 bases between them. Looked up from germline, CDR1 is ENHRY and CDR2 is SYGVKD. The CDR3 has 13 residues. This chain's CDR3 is CAISADSGYGYTF. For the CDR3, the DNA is TGTGCCATCAGTGCGGACAGTGGCTATGGCTACACCTTC.

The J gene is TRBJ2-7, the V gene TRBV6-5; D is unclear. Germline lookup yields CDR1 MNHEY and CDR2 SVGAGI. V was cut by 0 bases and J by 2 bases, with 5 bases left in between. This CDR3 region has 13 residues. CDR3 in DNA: TGTGCCAGCAGTTACTCTGTAGCCTACGAGCAGTACTTC. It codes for CASSYSVAYEQYF.

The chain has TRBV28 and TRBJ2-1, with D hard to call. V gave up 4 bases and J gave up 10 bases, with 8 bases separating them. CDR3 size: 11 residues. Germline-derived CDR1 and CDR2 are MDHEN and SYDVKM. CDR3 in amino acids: CASSSRNEQFF. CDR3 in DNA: TGTGCCAGCAGTTCCAGGAACGAGCAGTTCTTC.

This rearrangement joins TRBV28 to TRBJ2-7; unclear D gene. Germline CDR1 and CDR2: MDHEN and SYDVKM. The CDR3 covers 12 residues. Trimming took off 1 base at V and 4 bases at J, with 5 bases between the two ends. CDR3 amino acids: CASSLSSYEQYF. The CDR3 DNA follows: TGTGCCAGCAGTTTATCTAGTTACGAGCAGTACTTC.

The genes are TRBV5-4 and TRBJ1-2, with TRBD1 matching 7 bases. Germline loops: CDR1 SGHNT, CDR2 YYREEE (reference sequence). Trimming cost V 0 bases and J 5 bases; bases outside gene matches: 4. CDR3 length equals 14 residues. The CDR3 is CASSLAGTAYGYTF. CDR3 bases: TGTGCCAGCAGCTTGGCCGGGACAGCATATGGCTACACCTTC.

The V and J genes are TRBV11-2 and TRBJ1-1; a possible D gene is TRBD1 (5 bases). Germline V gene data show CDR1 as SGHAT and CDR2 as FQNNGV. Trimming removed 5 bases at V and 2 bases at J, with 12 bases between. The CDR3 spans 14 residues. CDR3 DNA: TGTGCCAGCAGCCTGCGGGGGAAAAACACTGAAGCTTTCTTT. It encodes CASSLRGKNTEAFF.

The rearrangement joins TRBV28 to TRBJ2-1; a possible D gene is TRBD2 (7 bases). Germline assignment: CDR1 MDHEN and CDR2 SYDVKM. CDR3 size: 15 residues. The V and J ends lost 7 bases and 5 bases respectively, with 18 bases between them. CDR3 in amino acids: CASMQLGGPDNEQFF. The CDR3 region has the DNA TGTGCCAGCATGCAACTCGGGGGGCCGGACAATGAGCAGTTCTTC.

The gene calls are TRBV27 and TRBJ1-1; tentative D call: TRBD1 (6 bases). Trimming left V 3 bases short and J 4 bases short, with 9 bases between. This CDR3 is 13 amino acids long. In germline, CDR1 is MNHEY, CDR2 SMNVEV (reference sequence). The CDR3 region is CASSFGTFTEAFF. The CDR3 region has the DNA TGTGCCAGCAGTTTTGGGACATTCACTGAAGCTTTCTTT.

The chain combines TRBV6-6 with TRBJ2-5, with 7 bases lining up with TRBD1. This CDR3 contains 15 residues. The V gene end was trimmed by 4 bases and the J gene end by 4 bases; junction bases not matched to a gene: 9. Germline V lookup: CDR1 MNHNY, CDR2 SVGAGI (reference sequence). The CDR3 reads CASSLGQGERETQYF. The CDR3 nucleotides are TGTGCCAGCAGTTTGGGGCAGGGGGAAAGAGAGACCCAGTACTTC.

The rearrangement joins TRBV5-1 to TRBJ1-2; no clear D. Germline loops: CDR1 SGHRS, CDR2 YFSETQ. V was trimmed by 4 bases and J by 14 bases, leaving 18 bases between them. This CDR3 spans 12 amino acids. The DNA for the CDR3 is TGCGCCAGCAGCCTAGCCTTCGAGTCATGGACCTTC. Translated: CASSLAFESWTF.

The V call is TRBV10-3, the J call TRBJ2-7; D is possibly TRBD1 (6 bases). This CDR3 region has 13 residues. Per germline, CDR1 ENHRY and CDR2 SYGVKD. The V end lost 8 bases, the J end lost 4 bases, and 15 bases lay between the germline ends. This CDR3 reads CAISPGTSYEQYF. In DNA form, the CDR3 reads TGTGCCATCTCCCCCGGGACATCGTACGAGCAGTACTTC.

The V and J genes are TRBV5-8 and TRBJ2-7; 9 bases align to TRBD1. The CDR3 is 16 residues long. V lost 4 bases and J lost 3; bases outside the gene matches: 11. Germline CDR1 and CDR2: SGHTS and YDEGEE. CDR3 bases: TGTGCCAGCAGCCTGGGGGAGGGACAGGGACTCTACGAGCAGTACTTC. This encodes CASSLGEGQGLYEQYF.

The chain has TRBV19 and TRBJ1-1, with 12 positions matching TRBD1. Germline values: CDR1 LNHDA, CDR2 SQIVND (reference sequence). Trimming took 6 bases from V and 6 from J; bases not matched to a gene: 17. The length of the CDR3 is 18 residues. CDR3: CASRRDRGLLVVHPEAFF. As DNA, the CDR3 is TGTGCCAGTAGACGGGACAGGGGGCTTTTGGTAGTCCACCCTGAAGCTTTCTTT.

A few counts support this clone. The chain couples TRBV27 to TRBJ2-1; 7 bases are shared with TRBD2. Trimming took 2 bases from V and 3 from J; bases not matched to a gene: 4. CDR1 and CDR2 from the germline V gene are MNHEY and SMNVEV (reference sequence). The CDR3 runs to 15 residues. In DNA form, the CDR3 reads TGTGCCAGCAGTTTAGGCGGGAGCCTCTACAATGAGCAGTTCTTC. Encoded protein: CASSLGGSLYNEQFF.

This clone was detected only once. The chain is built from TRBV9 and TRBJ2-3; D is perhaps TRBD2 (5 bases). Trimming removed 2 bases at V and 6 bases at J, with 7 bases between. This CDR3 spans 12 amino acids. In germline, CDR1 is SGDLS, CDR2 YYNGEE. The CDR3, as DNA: TGTGCCAGCAGCGTCGGGGAGGATACGCAGTATTTT. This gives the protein CASSVGEDTQYF.

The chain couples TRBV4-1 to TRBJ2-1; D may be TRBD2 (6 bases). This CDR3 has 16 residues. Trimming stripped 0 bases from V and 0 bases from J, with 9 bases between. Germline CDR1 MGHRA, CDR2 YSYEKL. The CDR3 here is CASSQEAGNSYNEQFF. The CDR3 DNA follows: TGCGCCAGCAGCCAAGAAGCGGGCAACTCCTACAATGAGCAGTTCTTC.

This CDR3 is CASSAPAGLNTGELFF. The CDR3 bases are TGTGCCAGCAGCGCGCCGGCAGGGCTGAACACCGGGGAGCTGTTTTTT. The gene calls are TRBV9 and TRBJ2-2; TRBD1 might be the D (5 bases). The CDR3 is 16 amino acids. Germline CDR1 is SGDLS and CDR2 is YYNGEE. The V and J ends lost 3 bases and 1 base respectively, with 13 bases between them.

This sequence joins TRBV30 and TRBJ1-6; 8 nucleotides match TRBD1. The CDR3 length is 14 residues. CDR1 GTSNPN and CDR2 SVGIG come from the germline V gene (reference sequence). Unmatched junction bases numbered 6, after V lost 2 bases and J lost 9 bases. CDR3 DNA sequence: TGTGCCTGGAGTCCGGGACAGGTGGCTTCACCCCTCCACTTT. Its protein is CAWSPGQVASPLHF.

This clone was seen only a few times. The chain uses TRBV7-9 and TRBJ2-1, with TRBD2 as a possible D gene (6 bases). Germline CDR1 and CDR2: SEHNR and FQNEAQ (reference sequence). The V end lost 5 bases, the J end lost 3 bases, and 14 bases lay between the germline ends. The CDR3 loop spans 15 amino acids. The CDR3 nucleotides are TGTGCCAGCAGCCCCCCCGGCGGGAACTACAATGAGCAGTTCTTC. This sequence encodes CASSPPGGNYNEQFF.

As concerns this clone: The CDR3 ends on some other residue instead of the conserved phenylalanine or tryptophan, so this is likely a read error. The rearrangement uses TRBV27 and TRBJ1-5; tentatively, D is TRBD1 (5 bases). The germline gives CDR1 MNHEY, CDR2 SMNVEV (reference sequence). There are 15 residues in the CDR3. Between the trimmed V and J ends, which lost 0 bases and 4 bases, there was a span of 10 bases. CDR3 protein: CASSLSGAENQPQHS. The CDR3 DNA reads TGTGCCAGCAGTTTATCAGGGGCAGAGAATCAGCCCCAGCATTCT.

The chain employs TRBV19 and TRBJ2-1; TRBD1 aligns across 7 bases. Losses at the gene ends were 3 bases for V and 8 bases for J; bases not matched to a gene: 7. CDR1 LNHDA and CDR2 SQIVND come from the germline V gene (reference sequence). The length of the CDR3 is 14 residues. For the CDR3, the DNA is TGTGCCAGTAGTATTAGGTCAGGGGGTGATGAGCAGTTCTTC. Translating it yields CASSIRSGGDEQFF.

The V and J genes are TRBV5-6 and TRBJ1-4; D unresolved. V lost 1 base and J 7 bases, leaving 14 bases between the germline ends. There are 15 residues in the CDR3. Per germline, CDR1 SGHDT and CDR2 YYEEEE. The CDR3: CASSLSTFGLEKLFF. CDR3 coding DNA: TGTGCCAGCAGCTTGAGTACGTTCGGACTTGAAAAACTGTTTTTT.

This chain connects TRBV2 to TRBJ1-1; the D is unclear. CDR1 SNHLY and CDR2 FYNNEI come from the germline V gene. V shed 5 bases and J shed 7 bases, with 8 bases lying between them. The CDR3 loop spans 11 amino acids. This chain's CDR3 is CASSLQLEAFF. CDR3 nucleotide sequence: TGTGCCAGCAGTCTACAGCTTGAAGCTTTCTTT.

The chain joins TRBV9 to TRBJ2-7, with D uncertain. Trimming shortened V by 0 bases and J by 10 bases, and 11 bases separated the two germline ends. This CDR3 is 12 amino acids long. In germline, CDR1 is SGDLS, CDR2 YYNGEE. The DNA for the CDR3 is TGTGCCAGCAGCGTAGGGCCGCTGAACCAGTACTTC. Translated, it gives CASSVGPLNQYF.

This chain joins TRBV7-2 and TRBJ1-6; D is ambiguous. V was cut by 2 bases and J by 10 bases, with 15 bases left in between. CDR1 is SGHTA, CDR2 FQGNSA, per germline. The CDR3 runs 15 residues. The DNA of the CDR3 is TGTGCCAGCAGCTTATATCAGGATCCGAGATCACCCCTCCACTTT. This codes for CASSLYQDPRSPLHF.

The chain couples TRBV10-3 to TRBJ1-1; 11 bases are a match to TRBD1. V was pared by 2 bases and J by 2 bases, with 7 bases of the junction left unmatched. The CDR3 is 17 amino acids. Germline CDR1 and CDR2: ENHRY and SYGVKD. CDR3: CAISEMVDRGPNTEAFF. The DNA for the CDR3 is TGTGCCATCAGTGAGATGGTGGACAGGGGGCCCAACACTGAAGCTTTCTTT.

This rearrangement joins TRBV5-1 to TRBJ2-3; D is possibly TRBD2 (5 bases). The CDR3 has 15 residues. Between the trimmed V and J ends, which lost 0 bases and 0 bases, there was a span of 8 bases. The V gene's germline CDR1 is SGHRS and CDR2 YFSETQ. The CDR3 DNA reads TGCGCCAGCAGCTTGGGGGGAGTAAGCACAGATACGCAGTATTTT. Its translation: CASSLGGVSTDTQYF. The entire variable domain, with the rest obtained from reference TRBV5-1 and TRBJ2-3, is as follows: KAGVTQTPRYLIKTRGQQVTLSCSPISGHRSVSWYQQTPGQGLQFLFEYFSETQRNKGNFPGRFSGRQFSNSRSEMNVSTLELGDSALYLCASSLGGVSTDTQYFGPGTRLTVL.